The T cell receptor (beta chain) under discussion was sequenced for a study of T cell changes during pregnancy in multiple sclerosis. The CDR3 is 15 amino acids. V was trimmed by 7 bases and J by 1 base, leaving 11 bases between them. CDR1 and CDR2 (germline): LNHDA, SQIVND (reference sequence). This clone was observed once. TCRdb's copy holds only in-frame clones and misses some; the assay was immunoSEQ multiplex PCR. The repertoire includes more than 11,000 clones, 80% to 95% of them detected once, and 2.8% sits in the top ten. The rearrangement links TRBV19 to TRBJ2-6; D remains ambiguous. The sequencing here drew on peripheral blood, taken in the second trimester of pregnancy. This receptor was taken from a female donor in good health, enrolled as a control in a pregnancy study. CDR3 loop: CASTPRRSGANVLTF. CDR3 in DNA: TGTGCCAGTACCCCCCGGCGGTCTGGGGCCAACGTCCTGACTTTC.